This entry lists 25 T cell receptor beta chains sequenced from one sample in a study of blood T cell repertoires in COVID-19. Produced via immunoSEQ multiplex PCR; TCRdb's table is partial and in-frame only. In the table there are around 140,000 clones, roughly 76% of which are singletons. The sequenced sample consisted of peripheral blood. These receptors came from a woman in her fifties or sixties with active or convalescent COVID-19.

This chain connects TRBV7-2 to TRBJ2-2; 8 bases fit TRBD1. Trimming cost V 4 bases and J 3 bases; bases outside gene matches: 4. The CDR3 is made up of 15 amino acids. Germline CDR1 and CDR2: SGHTA and FQGNSA. CDR3 DNA: TGTGCCAGCAGCTCGACAGGGGCGGACACCGGGGAGCTGTTTTTT. It is translated as CASSSTGADTGELFF.

This rearrangement joins TRBV6-6 to TRBJ2-5, with a weak D call TRBD1 (5 bases). Germline assignment: CDR1 MNHNY and CDR2 SVGAGI (reference sequence). Trimming removed 6 bases from V and 4 bases from J, with 18 bases in between. The CDR3 sequence is 15 residues long. In DNA form, the CDR3 reads TGTGCCAGCAGCCCCCTTGGGGCGTTCCGAGAGACCCAGTACTTC. Encoded protein: CASSPLGAFRETQYF.

CDR3 coding DNA: TGTGCCAGCTCACCAGAACTCTTGACAGACGGGGGTTCACCCCTCCACTTT. Translated, it gives CASSPELLTDGGSPLHF. The chain joins TRBV18 to TRBJ1-6; a possible D gene is TRBD1 (5 bases). Germline V lookup: CDR1 KGHSH, CDR2 LQKENI. V was cut by 2 bases and J by 9 bases, with 20 bases left in between. This CDR3 comprises 17 residues.

The chain has TRBV9 and TRBJ2-5, with 8 nucleotides matching TRBD1. V shed 4 bases, J shed 4 bases, and the junction held 6 bases outside the gene matches. Looked up from germline, CDR1 is SGDLS and CDR2 is YYNGEE. The CDR3 covers 14 residues. CDR3 region: CASSFQGAGETQYF. DNA for the CDR3: TGTGCCAGCAGCTTCCAGGGGGCTGGAGAGACCCAGTACTTC.

There are many counts of this clone. CDR3 nucleotide sequence: TGCGCCAGCAGCCAAGCGCCAGGTTCTAACTATGGCTACACCTTC. Its protein is CASSQAPGSNYGYTF. The chain couples TRBV4-3 to TRBJ1-2; D not certain. Trimming removed 1 base at V and 0 bases at J, with 9 bases between. This CDR3 spans 15 amino acids. The V gene's germline CDR1 is LGHNA and CDR2 YSLEER.

The chain is built from TRBV2 and TRBJ1-5; 7 bases line up with TRBD1. The junction had 6 bases not matched to a gene; V was cut back by 5 bases and J by 5 bases. Germline-derived CDR1 and CDR2 are SNHLY and FYNNEI. CDR3 length: 14 residues. The CDR3 region has the DNA TGTGCCAGCAGTTACAGGGGCGGAGATCAGCCCCAGCATTTT. Amino acid sequence: CASSYRGGDQPQHF.

This clone was counted ten times or more. The chain employs TRBV9 and TRBJ2-1; the match to TRBD2 covers 11 bases. Germline loops: CDR1 SGDLS, CDR2 YYNGEE. The CDR3 consists of 15 residues. V lost 3 bases, J lost 7 bases, and 6 bases stayed unmatched. The CDR3 nucleotides read TGTGCCAGCAGCGCTACTAGCGGGAGTGCTAATGAGCAGTTCTTC. Translation gives CASSATSGSANEQFF.

This clone has just a few counts. V usage is TRBV11-2 and J usage is TRBJ1-5; no clear D gene. CDR3 length equals 15 residues. V shed 0 bases and J shed 3 bases, with 9 bases lying between them. CDR1 is SGHAT, CDR2 FQNNGV, per germline. The DNA for the CDR3 is TGTGCCAGCAGCTTAGAGGGCAGACCCAATCAGCCCCAGCATTTT. Its translation is CASSLEGRPNQPQHF.

The chain has TRBV24-1 and TRBJ2-5, with 7 bases identical to TRBD1. The CDR3 has 14 amino acids. J was trimmed by 1 base and V by 7 bases; bases with no gene match: 5. Germline values: CDR1 KGHDR, CDR2 SFDVKD. CDR3 nucleotide sequence: TGTGCCACCAGCCCAGGGGGAGCCCAAGAGACCCAGTACTTC. This translates into CATSPGGAQETQYF.

For the CDR3, the DNA is TGTGCCAGCAGGTCGGGCACTGAAGCTTTCTTT. This encodes CASRSGTEAFF. The rearrangement uses TRBV7-6 and TRBJ1-1; D remains unclear. The length of the CDR3 is 11 residues. Trimming stripped 6 bases from V and 4 bases from J, with 6 bases between. Looked up from germline, CDR1 is SGHVS and CDR2 is FNYEAQ.

This clone was seen only a few times. The chain is built from TRBV4-2 and TRBJ1-1; D is perhaps TRBD1 (6 bases). This CDR3 has 14 amino acids. Germline lookup yields CDR1 LGHNA and CDR2 YNFKEQ. Trimming took 0 bases from V and 5 from J, leaving 10 bases between them. Here the CDR3 reads CASSQEGRGTEAFF. CDR3 in DNA: TGTGCCAGCAGCCAAGAAGGGAGGGGGACTGAAGCTTTCTTT.

The rearrangement joins TRBV2 to TRBJ2-5; TRBD2 aligns across 13 bases. There are 15 residues in the CDR3. Germline CDR1 reads SNHLY; CDR2 reads FYNNEI. Germline trimming cut 5 bases from V and 5 bases from J; bases unmatched to any gene: 5. In DNA form, the CDR3 reads TGTGCCAGCAGTCGAGGACTAGCGGGAGTCGAGACCCAGTACTTC. It translates to CASSRGLAGVETQYF.

This clone was recorded at least ten times. The rearrangement links TRBV30 to TRBJ1-2; 9 bases match TRBD1. The ends lost 3 bases at V and 7 bases at J; junction bases unmatched: 6. Germline CDR1 and CDR2: GTSNPN and SVGIG (reference sequence). The CDR3 runs 13 residues. The CDR3 nucleotides read TGTGCCTGGAGGCCGGGACAGGGAAGTGGCTACACCTTC. Translation: CAWRPGQGSGYTF.

The chain carries TRBV19 and TRBJ2-1; 8 bases agree with TRBD2. Per germline, CDR1 LNHDA and CDR2 SQIVND (reference sequence). With 5 bases clipped from V and 10 bases from J, the junction kept 7 bases outside the gene matches. CDR3 length: 13 residues. DNA of the CDR3: TGTGCCAGTAGTTCCAGCGGGGGTGACGAGCAGTTCTTC. Its protein product is CASSSSGGDEQFF.

The V and J genes are TRBV3-1 (or the pseudogene TRBV3-2) and TRBJ1-1; 7 bases fit TRBD1. Per the germline V gene, CDR1 is LGHDT and CDR2 is YNNKEL (reference sequence). The CDR3 has 15 amino acids. V gave up 1 base and J gave up 0 bases; unmatched junction bases: 2. CDR3 residues: CASSQVQGLNTEAFF. The CDR3 DNA is TGTGCCAGCAGCCAAGTACAGGGGTTGAACACTGAAGCTTTCTTT.

J is TRBJ1-1 and V is TRBV5-5; D is possibly TRBD1 (5 bases). Trimming left V 3 bases short and J 5 bases short, with 11 bases between. Germline V gene sequence: CDR1 SGHKS, CDR2 YYEKEE (reference sequence). This CDR3 comprises 13 residues. For the CDR3, the DNA is TGTGCCAGCAGCTGGGGGACTCGGACTGAAGCTTTCTTT. Its translation is CASSWGTRTEAFF.

This clone was detected a few times. The chain joins TRBV11-2 to TRBJ1-4, with D perhaps TRBD1 (6 bases). The CDR3 sequence is 15 residues long. The germline V gene encodes CDR1 SGHAT and CDR2 FQNNGV. The germline V and J ends were trimmed by 5 bases and 1 base, with 11 bases remaining between them. CDR3 amino acids: CASSGTRGTNEKLFF. The DNA for the CDR3 is TGTGCCAGCAGCGGTACCAGGGGAACTAATGAAAAACTGTTTTTT.

V gene TRBV27 combines with J gene TRBJ1-2; 8 bases line up with TRBD1. This CDR3 has 14 residues. Germline CDR1 reads MNHEY; CDR2 reads SMNVEV (reference sequence). J lost 2 bases, V lost 8 bases, and 7 bases had no gene match. CDR3 DNA sequence: TGTGCCAGCCGGACAGGGAAGCAAAACTATGGCTACACCTTC. Translated: CASRTGKQNYGYTF.

This sequence joins TRBV5-1 and TRBJ2-3, with 9 bases matching TRBD2. Germline trimming cut 5 bases from V and 6 bases from J; bases unmatched to any gene: 13. The CDR3 extends over 16 amino acids. The germline V gene has CDR1 SGHRS and CDR2 YFSETQ. CDR3 residues: CASRIGAREGADTQYF. CDR3 nucleotide sequence: TGCGCCAGCAGAATTGGGGCGCGGGAGGGCGCGGATACGCAGTATTTT.

CDR3 residues: CASSDPGLAGFYNEQFF. In DNA form, the CDR3 reads TGTGCCAGCAGCGACCCAGGACTAGCGGGCTTCTACAATGAGCAGTTCTTC. The rearrangement joins TRBV9 to TRBJ2-1, with 11 bases identical to TRBD2. The germline CDR1 and CDR2 sequences are SGDLS and YYNGEE. The V gene end was trimmed by 3 bases and the J gene end by 3 bases; junction bases not matched to a gene: 8. The CDR3 has 17 amino acids. The full variable domain, completed using reference TRBV9 and TRBJ2-1, is DSGVTQTPKHLITATGQRVTLRCSPRSGDLSVYWYQQSLDQGLQFLIQYYNGEERAKGNILERFSAQQFPDLHSELNLSSLELGDSALYFCASSDPGLAGFYNEQFFGPGTRLTVL.

This sequence joins TRBV5-4 and TRBJ2-5; D possibly corresponds to TRBD2 (6 bases). The CDR3 contains 16 residues. Trimming took 0 bases from V and 4 from J, leaving 16 bases between them. Germline V gene data show CDR1 as SGHNT and CDR2 as YYREEE (reference sequence). This chain's CDR3 is CASSLEGRGWGETQYF. The CDR3 DNA sequence: TGTGCCAGCAGCTTGGAGGGGCGGGGATGGGGAGAGACCCAGTACTTC. The whole variable domain, remainder taken from reference TRBV5-4 and TRBJ2-5, is ETGVTQSPTHLIKTRGQQVTLRCSSQSGHNTVSWYQQALGQGPQFIFQYYREEENGRGNFPPRFSGLQFPNYSSELNVNALELDDSALYLCASSLEGRGWGETQYFGPGTRLLVL.

This clone was seen a single time. The V and J genes are TRBV7-2 and TRBJ2-7; TRBD2 aligns across 12 bases. V lost 5 bases, J lost 0 bases, and 11 bases stayed unmatched. This CDR3 region has 18 residues. CDR1 is SGHTA, CDR2 FQGNSA, per germline. CDR3 nucleotide sequence: TGTGCCAGCAGCCTCCGGACTAGCGGGGAATACCGCTCCTACGAGCAGTACTTC. It specifies CASSLRTSGEYRSYEQYF.

This clone was observed a few times. The CDR3 here is CASSYPVIEKLFF. Written as DNA, the CDR3 is TGTGCCAGCAGCTACCCCGTTATTGAAAAACTGTTTTTT. The gene calls are TRBV28 and TRBJ1-4; D not resolved. Per the germline V gene, CDR1 is MDHEN and CDR2 is SYDVKM. The CDR3 is 13 residues long. Trimming shortened V by 6 bases and J by 7 bases, and 12 bases separated the two germline ends.

V gene TRBV7-3 combines with J gene TRBJ2-1, with 9 bases aligning to TRBD2. The junction had 5 bases not matched to a gene; V was cut back by 5 bases and J by 3 bases. Germline CDR1 and CDR2: SGHTA and FQGTGA. CDR3 length: 15 amino acids. The CDR3 bases are TGTGCCAGCAGCGCCAAGCGGGGGGACTACAATGAGCAGTTCTTC. It encodes CASSAKRGDYNEQFF. Combining the CDR3 with reference TRBV7-3 and TRBJ2-1 gives the whole variable domain GAGVSQTPSNKVTEKGKYVELRCDPISGHTALYWYRQSLGQGPEFLIYFQGTGAADDSGLPNDRFFAVRPEGSVSTLKIQRTERGDSAVYLCASSAKRGDYNEQFFGPGTRLTVL.

This clone was picked up a small number of times. The chain couples TRBV7-3 to TRBJ2-2; D perhaps matches TRBD1 (6 bases). Germline CDR1 and CDR2: SGHTA and FQGTGA. V lost 2 bases, J lost 3 bases, and 10 bases lay in between. The CDR3 sequence is 15 residues long. The CDR3 region is CASSLEQGDTGELFF. In nucleotides, the CDR3 is TGTGCCAGCAGCTTAGAACAGGGTGACACCGGGGAGCTGTTTTTT.